These T cell receptor beta chains were read from a single sample in a study of shared clonotypes between healthy human individuals. The repertoire was sequenced with immunoSEQ multiplex PCR; TCRdb's copy has only in-frame clones and lacks some. The table shows 150,000 to 200,000 clones, with 90% to 95% occurring only once. Source material: naive CD4+ T cells sorted from blood. The receptors stem from a woman in her twenties or thirties in good health. CDR3s include the opening cysteine and the closing phenylalanine or tryptophan. D genes are given only for firm matches. Part of the rows lack a size; the others show once, few, many or a class for expanded clones.

TRBJ2-7	-	-	TRBV10-1	TGCGCCAGCAGTGAGTCGCAGACTTGGAGGGCCTACGAGCAGTACTTC	CASSESQTWRAYEQYF
TRBJ2-1	-	-	TRBV19	TGTGCCAGTATTGCACGGGGGCGTGGCAATGAGCAGTTCTTC	CASIARGRGNEQFF
TRBJ2-1	-	TRBD2	TRBV11-2	TGTGCCAGCAGCTCCGGACTAGCGGAATACAATGAGCAGTTCTTC	CASSSGLAEYNEQFF
TRBJ2-7	-	-	TRBV28	TGTGCCAGCAGTTTATCCGCAGGGGGGAGGTACGAGCAGTACTTC	CASSLSAGGRYEQYF
TRBJ2-3	-	-	TRBV5-1	TGCGCCAGCAGAGGCAGAAGCACAGATACGCAGTATTTT	CASRGRSTDTQYF
TRBJ2-5	-	-	TRBV28	TGTGCCAGCAGCAACGGGGTTCAAGAGACCCAGTACTTC	CASSNGVQETQYF
TRBJ2-7	-	-	TRBV7-6	TGTGCCAGCAGTTCCGATAAGGCGGGGATTTGGGCCGAGCAGTACTTC	CASSSDKAGIWAEQYF
TRBJ2-7	-	-	TRBV11-2	TGTGCCAGCAGCTACGACTACGAGCAGTACTTC	CASSYDYEQYF
TRBJ1-4	-	TRBD1	TRBV18	TGTGCCAGCTCACCACGAGGGACAGGGGGGACTAATGAAAAACTGTTTTTT	CASSPRGTGGTNEKLFF
TRBJ2-2	once	TRBD1	TRBV29-1	TGCAGCGTCCCTCTCCACAGGGGGCTAGGCGGGGAGCTGTTTTTT	CSVPLHRGLGGELFF
TRBJ2-7	once	-	TRBV28	TGTGCCAGCAGTCGTACGTCGTACGAGCAGTACTTC	CASSRTSYEQYF
TRBJ1-1	-	-	TRBV18	TGTGCCAGCTCACCATGGGTCAGGGCCACTGAAGCTTTCTTT	CASSPWVRATEAFF
TRBJ2-1	-	TRBD2	TRBV29-1	TGCAGCGTTCCCTCGGTCGGGGGTAGCGGGAACAATGAGCAGTTCTTC	CSVPSVGGSGNNEQFF
TRBJ1-2	-	-	TRBV29-1	TGCAGCGCTCAAAAGACTAGGAGCTATGGCTACACCTTC	CSAQKTRSYGYTF
TRBJ1-2	-	-	TRBV4-2	TGTGCCAGCGTGGTCGCTATCTCGCGAAAGACCTATGGCTACACCTTC	CASVVAISRKTYGYTF
TRBJ2-7	-	TRBD2	TRBV18	TGTGCCAGCTCACCACTTGGGACTAGCGGAAAAAATAACTACGAGCAGTACTTC	CASSPLGTSGKNNYEQYF
TRBJ2-1	-	TRBD2	TRBV27	TGTGCCAGCAGTTTATACTTCAGCGGGAGGGGACATGAGCAGTTCTTC	CASSLYFSGRGHEQFF
TRBJ2-5	-	-	TRBV9	TGTGCCAGCAGCGTAGGCCCAGGGGCCACCCAAGAGACCCAGTACTTC	CASSVGPGATQETQYF
TRBJ1-2	-	TRBD1	TRBV25-1	TGTGCCAGCAGTGGGACAGGGGGTGGGTATGGCTACACCTTC	CASSGTGGGYGYTF
TRBJ2-5	-	-	TRBV29-1	TGCAGCTTCCAGTCGGGACTCGGGGAGACCCAGTACTTC	CSFQSGLGETQYF
TRBJ2-7	-	-	TRBV30	TGTGCCTGGAGTCTAGCCTACGAGCAGTACTTC	CAWSLAYEQYF
TRBJ2-3	once	-	TRBV27	TGTGCCAGCAGCTCTCGACATGGCAGCACAGATACGCAGTATTTT	CASSSRHGSTDTQYF
TRBJ2-7	-	-	TRBV21-1	TGTGCCAGCAGCAAAGGTAAGGACAGGCCCACTAGCGGCCCCACCTACGAGCAGTACTTC	CASSKGKDRPTSGPTYEQYF
TRBJ1-2	-	-	TRBV9	TGTGCCAGCAGCGTAGAATCAGACTATGGCTACACCTTC	CASSVESDYGYTF
TRBJ2-7	-	TRBD1	TRBV5-1	TGCGCCAGCAGCTACCGGGACAGGGTCGACGAGCAGTACTTC	CASSYRDRVDEQYF
TRBJ2-7	-	TRBD1	TRBV28	TGTGCCAGCCTGGGGGACAGGGACTCCTACGAGCAGTACTTC	CASLGDRDSYEQYF
TRBJ2-7	-	-	TRBV28	TGTGCCAGCAGCTCACAGAGGCCTCTCTACGAGCAGTACTTC	CASSSQRPLYEQYF
TRBJ1-6	-	-	TRBV11-2	TGTGCCAGCAGCACGCAGGGTTCACCCCTCCACTTT	CASSTQGSPLHF
TRBJ1-1	-	-	TRBV18	TGTGCCAGCTCACCAACCACGGCGAGCCTGAACACTGAAGCTTTCTTT	CASSPTTASLNTEAFF
TRBJ2-1	-	-	TRBV18	TGTGCCAGCTCACCATTCGAAAACAATGAGCAGTTCTTC	CASSPFENNEQFF
TRBJ2-7	-	TRBD2	TRBV5-1	TGCGCCAGCAGTCCTCTAGCGGGAGCCTACGAGCAGTACTTC	CASSPLAGAYEQYF
TRBJ1-1	-	TRBD1	TRBV4-1	TGCGCCAGCAGCCAAGCACGGGACAGGGTGCAGTTGGCTTTCTTT	CASSQARDRVQLAFF
TRBJ1-5	-	TRBD1	TRBV5-1	TGCGCCAGCAGCCCAGGACAGGGGGCGATTCAGCCCCAGCATTTT	CASSPGQGAIQPQHF
TRBJ2-3	-	-	TRBV4-2	TGTGCCAGCAGCCGACACACTACCGAGCCAGATACGCAGTATTTT	CASSRHTTEPDTQYF
TRBJ2-2	-	-	TRBV19	TGTGCCAGTAGTGACCCCGGGGAGCTGTTTTTT	CASSDPGELFF
TRBJ2-3	-	-	TRBV5-6	TGTGCCAGCAGCTTGACAGATACGCAGTATTTT	CASSLTDTQYF
TRBJ2-3	-	-	TRBV5-1	TGCGCCAGCAGCTTGTTTGGAGATACGCAGTATTTT	CASSLFGDTQYF
TRBJ1-1	-	-	TRBV7-9	TGTGCCAGCAGCCCCCAAACACGAAGCACTGAAGCTTTCTTT	CASSPQTRSTEAFF
TRBJ1-4	-	-	TRBV2	TGTGCCAGCAGCGGTGGAATAGCGGAAAAACTGTTTTTT	CASSGGIAEKLFF
TRBJ2-5	once	-	TRBV6-5	TGTGCCAGCAGTTACACCGGACTCTCGGAGAGGACCCAGTACTTC	CASSYTGLSERTQYF
TRBJ2-2	-	-	TRBV18	TGTGCCAGCTCACCGGGACACAACACCGGGGAGCTGTTTTTT	CASSPGHNTGELFF
TRBJ1-5	-	-	TRBV18	TGTGCCAGCTCACCGGGGCCGGTTCAGCCCCAGCATTTT	CASSPGPVQPQHF
TRBJ1-2	-	-	TRBV18	TGTGCCAGCTCACCAAAATCGGCAGGGGCGTCTTCTAACTATGGCTACACCTTC	CASSPKSAGASSNYGYTF
TRBJ1-5	-	-	TRBV25-1	TGTGCCAGCAGTGAAGCCGGACAGATCAATTCGCCCCAGCATTTT	CASSEAGQINSPQHF
TRBJ1-1	-	-	TRBV5-1	TGCGCCAGCAGCAATGGACAACTAAACACTGAAGCTTTCTTT	CASSNGQLNTEAFF
TRBJ2-1	-	-	TRBV9	TGTGCCAGCAGCGTCCATAGTGACAATGAGCAGTTCTTC	CASSVHSDNEQFF
TRBJ2-7	-	TRBD1	TRBV28	TGTGCCAGCAAAGGACAGGGGTCGGGCGAGCAGTACTTC	CASKGQGSGEQYF
TRBJ2-7	-	-	TRBV5-1	TGCGCCAGCAGCTTGGAGTTGGGTCCTCCTGCCGAGCAGTACTTC	CASSLELGPPAEQYF
TRBJ1-5	-	-	TRBV19	TGTGCCAGTAGTTCGGCCTACAATCAGCCCCAGCATTTT	CASSSAYNQPQHF
TRBJ1-1	-	TRBD1	TRBV7-2	TGTGCCAGCAGCTCAGGACAGGGTCTTCGAACTGAAGCTTTCTTT	CASSSGQGLRTEAFF
TRBJ2-7	-	TRBD1	TRBV15	TGTGCCACCAGCAGAGGCACATACTCAGGGGGCCTTTACAGCGAGCAGTACTTC	CATSRGTYSGGLYSEQYF
TRBJ2-6	-	TRBD1	TRBV29-1	TGCAGCGTTGATGACAGGGCCATGGGAGGGGCCAACGTCCTGACTTTC	CSVDDRAMGGANVLTF
TRBJ1-4	-	-	TRBV28	TGTGCCAGCAGCCCCGACTCATATGAAAAACTGTTTTTT	CASSPDSYEKLFF